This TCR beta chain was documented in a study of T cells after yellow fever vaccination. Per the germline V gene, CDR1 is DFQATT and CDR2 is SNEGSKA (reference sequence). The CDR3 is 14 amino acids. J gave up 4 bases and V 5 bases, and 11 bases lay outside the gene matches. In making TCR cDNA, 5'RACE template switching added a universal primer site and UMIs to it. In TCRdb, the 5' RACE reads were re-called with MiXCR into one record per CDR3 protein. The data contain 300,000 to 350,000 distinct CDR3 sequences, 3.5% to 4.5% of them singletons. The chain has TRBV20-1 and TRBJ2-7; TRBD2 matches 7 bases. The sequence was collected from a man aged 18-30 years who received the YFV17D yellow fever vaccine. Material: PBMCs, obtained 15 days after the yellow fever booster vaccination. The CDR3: CSAGGVSGVYEQYF. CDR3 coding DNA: TGCAGTGCTGGAGGGGTGAGCGGGGTATACGAGCAGTACTTC.